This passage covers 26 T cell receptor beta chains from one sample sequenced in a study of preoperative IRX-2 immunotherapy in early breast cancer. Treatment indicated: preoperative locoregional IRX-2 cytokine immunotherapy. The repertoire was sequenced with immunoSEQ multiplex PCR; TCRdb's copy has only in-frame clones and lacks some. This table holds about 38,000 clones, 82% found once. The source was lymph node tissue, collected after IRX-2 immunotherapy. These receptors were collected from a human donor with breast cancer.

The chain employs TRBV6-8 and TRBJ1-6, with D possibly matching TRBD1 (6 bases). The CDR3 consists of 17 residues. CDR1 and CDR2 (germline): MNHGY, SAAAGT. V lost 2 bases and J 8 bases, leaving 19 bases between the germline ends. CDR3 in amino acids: CASSYGLDRTDYSPLHF. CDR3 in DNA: TGTGCCAGCAGTTACGGACTCGATCGGACAGACTATTCACCCCTCCACTTT.

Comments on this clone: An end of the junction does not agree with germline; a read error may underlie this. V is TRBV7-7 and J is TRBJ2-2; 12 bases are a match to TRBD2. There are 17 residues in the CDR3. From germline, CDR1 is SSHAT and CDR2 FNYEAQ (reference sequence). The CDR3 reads CASSSLAGGPNTGELFF. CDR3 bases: TGTGCTAGCAGCTCTCTAGCGGGGGGGCCCAACACCGGGGAGCTGTTTTTT.

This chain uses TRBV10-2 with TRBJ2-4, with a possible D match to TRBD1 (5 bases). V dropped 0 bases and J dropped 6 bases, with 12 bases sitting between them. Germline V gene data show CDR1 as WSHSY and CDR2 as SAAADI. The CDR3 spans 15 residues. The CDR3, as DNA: TGCGCCAGCAGTGAGTCTGGGGCCTACTTAAACATTCAGTACTTC. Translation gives CASSESGAYLNIQYF.

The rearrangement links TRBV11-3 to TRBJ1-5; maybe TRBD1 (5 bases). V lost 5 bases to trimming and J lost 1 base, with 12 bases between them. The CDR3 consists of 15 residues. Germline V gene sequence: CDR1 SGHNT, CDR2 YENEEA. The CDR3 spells CASSLDSLSNQPQHF. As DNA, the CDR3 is TGTGCCAGCAGCCTCGACAGTTTGAGCAATCAGCCCCAGCATTTT. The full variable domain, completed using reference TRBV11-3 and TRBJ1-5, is EAGVVQSPRYKIIEKKQPVAFWCNPISGHNTLYWYLQNLGQGPELLIRYENEEAVDDSQLPKDRFSAERLKGVDSTLKIQPAELGDSAVYLCASSLDSLSNQPQHFGDGTRLSIL.

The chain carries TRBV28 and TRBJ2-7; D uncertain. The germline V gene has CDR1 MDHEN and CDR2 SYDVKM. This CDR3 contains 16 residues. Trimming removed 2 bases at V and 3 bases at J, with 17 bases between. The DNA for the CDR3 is TGTGCCAGCAGTTTAACCGGCCTCGGTGGGGTCTACGAGCAGTACTTC. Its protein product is CASSLTGLGGVYEQYF.

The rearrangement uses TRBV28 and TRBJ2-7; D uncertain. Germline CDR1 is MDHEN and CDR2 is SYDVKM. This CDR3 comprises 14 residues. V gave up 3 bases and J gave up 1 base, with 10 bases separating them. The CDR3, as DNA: TGTGCCAGCAGTTTCGAGGCAGGATCCTACGAGCAGTACTTC. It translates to CASSFEAGSYEQYF.

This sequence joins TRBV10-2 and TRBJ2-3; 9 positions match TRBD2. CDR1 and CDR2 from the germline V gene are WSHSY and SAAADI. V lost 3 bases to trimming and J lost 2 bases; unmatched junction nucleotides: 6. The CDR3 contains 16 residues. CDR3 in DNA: TGCGCCAGCAGTGATATAGCGGGGGCCTTCACAGATACGCAGTATTTT. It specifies CASSDIAGAFTDTQYF.

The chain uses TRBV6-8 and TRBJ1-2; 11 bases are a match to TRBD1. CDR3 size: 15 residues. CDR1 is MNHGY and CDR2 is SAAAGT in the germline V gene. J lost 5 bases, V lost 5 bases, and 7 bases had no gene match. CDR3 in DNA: TGTGCCAGCAGTGACGGACAGGGGGCTCTATATGGCTACACCTTC. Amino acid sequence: CASSDGQGALYGYTF.

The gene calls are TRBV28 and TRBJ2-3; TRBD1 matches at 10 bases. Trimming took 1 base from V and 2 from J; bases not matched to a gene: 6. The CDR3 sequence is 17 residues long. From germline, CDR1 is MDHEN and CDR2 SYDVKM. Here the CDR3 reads CASSLSRDRGYTDTQYF. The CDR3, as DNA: TGTGCCAGCAGTTTATCTCGGGACAGGGGTTACACAGATACGCAGTATTTT.

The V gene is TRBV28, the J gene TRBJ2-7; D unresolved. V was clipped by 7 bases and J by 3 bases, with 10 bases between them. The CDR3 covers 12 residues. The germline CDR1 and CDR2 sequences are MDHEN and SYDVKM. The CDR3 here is CASTGTFYEQYF. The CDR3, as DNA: TGTGCCAGCACGGGTACCTTCTACGAGCAGTACTTC. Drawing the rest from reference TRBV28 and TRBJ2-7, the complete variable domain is DVKVTQSSRYLVKRTGEKVFLECVQDMDHENMFWYRQDPGLGLRLIYFSYDVKMKEKGDIPEGYSVSREKKERFSLILESASTNQTSMYLCASTGTFYEQYFGPGTRLTVT.

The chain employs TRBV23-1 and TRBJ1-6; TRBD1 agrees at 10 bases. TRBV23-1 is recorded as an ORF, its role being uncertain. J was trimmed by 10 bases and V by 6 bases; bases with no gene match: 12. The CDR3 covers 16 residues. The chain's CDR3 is CASSQDTGQGQSPLHF. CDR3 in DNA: TGCGCCAGCAGCCAAGATACGGGACAGGGGCAATCACCCCTCCACTTT.

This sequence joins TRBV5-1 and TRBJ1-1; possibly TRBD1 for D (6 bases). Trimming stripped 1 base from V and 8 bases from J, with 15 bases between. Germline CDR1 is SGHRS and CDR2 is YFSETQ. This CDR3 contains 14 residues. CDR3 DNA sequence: TGCGCCAGCAGCTTGCAGCAGGGGAGCCCCGAAGCTTTCTTT. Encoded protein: CASSLQQGSPEAFF.

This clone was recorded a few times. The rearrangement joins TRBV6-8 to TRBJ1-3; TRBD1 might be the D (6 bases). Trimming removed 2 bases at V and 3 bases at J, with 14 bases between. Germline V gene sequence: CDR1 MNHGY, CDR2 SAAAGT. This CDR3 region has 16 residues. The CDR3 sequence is CASSYQEQGHGNTIYF. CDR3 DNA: TGTGCCAGCAGTTACCAGGAACAGGGCCATGGAAACACCATATATTTT.

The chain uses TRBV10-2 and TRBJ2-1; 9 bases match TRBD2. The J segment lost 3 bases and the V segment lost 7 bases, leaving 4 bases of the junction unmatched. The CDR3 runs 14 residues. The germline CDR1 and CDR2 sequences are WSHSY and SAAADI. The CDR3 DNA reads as TGCGCCAGCACGCTAGCGGGGTACTACAATGAGCAGTTCTTC. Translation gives CASTLAGYYNEQFF.

CDR3 loop: CASSSRDRNYEQYF. The CDR3 DNA is TGCGCCAGCAGCTCCCGGGACAGGAACTACGAGCAGTACTTC. The chain couples TRBV5-1 to TRBJ2-7, with 8 bases identical to TRBD1. V lost 3 bases and J lost 3; bases outside the gene matches: 5. Germline V gene lookup returns CDR1 SGHRS and CDR2 YFSETQ. The CDR3 contains 14 residues.

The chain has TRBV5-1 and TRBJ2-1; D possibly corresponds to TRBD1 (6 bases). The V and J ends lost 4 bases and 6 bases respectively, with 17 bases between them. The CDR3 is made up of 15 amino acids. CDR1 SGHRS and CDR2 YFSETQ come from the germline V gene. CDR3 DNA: TGCGCCAGCAGCCTCTCACAGGGTAGTTCCAATGAGCAGTTCTTC. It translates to CASSLSQGSSNEQFF.

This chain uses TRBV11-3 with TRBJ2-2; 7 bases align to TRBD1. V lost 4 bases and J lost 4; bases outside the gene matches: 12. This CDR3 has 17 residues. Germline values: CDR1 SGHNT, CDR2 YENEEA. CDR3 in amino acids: CASSSTLKGAGTGELFF. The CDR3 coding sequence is TGTGCCAGCAGCTCAACCCTAAAGGGGGCTGGCACCGGGGAGCTGTTTTTT.

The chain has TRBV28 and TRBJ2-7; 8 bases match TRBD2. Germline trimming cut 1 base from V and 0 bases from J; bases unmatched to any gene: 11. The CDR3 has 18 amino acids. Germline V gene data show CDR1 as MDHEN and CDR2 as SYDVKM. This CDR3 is CASSLSLSSGFASYEQYF. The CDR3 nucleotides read TGTGCCAGCAGTTTATCCCTCTCTAGCGGGTTTGCCTCCTACGAGCAGTACTTC.

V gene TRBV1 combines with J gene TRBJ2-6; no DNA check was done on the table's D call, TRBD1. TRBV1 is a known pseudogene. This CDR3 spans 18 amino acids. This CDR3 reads CASSQDRGRGSGANVLTF. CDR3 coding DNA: TGCGCCAGCAGCCAAGATAGGGGCAGGGGCTCTGGGGCCAACGTCCTGACTTTC.

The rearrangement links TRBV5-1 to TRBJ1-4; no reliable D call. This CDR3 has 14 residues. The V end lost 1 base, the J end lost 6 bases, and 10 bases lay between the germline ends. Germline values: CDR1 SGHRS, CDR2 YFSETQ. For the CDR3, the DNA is TGCGCCAGCAGCTTGATAGGTGGGGATGAAAAACTGTTTTTT. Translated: CASSLIGGDEKLFF.

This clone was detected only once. The CDR3 coding sequence is TGCGCCAGCAGTGATGGGGGCAATGAGCAGTTCTTC. Translated, it gives CASSDGGNEQFF. The chain combines TRBV10-1 with TRBJ2-1, with D perhaps matching TRBD1 or TRBD2 (5 bases each). Germline CDR1 reads WNHNN; CDR2 reads SYGVQD (reference sequence). This CDR3 has 12 residues. Trimming took 3 bases from V and 6 from J, leaving 6 bases between them.

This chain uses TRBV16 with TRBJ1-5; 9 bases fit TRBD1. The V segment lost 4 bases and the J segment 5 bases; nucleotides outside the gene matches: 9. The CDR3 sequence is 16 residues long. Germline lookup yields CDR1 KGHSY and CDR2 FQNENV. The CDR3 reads CASSLGQGRGDQPQHF. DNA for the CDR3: TGTGCCAGCAGCCTTGGACAGGGGAGAGGGGATCAGCCCCAGCATTTT.

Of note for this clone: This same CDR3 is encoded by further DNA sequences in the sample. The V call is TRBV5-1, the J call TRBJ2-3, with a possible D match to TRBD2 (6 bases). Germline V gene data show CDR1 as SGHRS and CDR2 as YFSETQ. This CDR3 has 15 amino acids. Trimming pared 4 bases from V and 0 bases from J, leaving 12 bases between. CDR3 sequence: CASSPLGGSTDTQYF. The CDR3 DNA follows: TGCGCCAGCAGCCCCTTGGGGGGTAGCACAGATACGCAGTATTTT.

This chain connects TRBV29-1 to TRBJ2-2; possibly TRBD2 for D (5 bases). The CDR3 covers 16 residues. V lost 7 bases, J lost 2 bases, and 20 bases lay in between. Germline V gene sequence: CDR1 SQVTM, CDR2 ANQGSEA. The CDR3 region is CSALNWTPLNTGELFF. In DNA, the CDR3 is TGCAGCGCCTTGAATTGGACTCCCCTAAACACCGGGGAGCTGTTTTTT.

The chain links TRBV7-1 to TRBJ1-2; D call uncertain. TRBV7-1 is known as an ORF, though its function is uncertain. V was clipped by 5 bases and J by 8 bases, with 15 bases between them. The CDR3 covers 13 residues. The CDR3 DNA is TGTGCCAGCAGCACGCCCTTCGAGGGAGGCTACACCTTC. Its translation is CASSTPFEGGYTF.

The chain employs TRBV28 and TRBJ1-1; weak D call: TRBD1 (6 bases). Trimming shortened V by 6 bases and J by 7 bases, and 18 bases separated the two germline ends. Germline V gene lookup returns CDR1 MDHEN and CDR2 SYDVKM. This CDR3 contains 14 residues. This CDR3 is CASRIRGRTLEAFF. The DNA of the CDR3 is TGTGCCAGCAGGATCAGGGGCCGGACTCTTGAAGCTTTCTTT. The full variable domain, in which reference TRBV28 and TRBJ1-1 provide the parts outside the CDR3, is DVKVTQSSRYLVKRTGEKVFLECVQDMDHENMFWYRQDPGLGLRLIYFSYDVKMKEKGDIPEGYSVSREKKERFSLILESASTNQTSMYLCASRIRGRTLEAFFGQGTRLTVV.